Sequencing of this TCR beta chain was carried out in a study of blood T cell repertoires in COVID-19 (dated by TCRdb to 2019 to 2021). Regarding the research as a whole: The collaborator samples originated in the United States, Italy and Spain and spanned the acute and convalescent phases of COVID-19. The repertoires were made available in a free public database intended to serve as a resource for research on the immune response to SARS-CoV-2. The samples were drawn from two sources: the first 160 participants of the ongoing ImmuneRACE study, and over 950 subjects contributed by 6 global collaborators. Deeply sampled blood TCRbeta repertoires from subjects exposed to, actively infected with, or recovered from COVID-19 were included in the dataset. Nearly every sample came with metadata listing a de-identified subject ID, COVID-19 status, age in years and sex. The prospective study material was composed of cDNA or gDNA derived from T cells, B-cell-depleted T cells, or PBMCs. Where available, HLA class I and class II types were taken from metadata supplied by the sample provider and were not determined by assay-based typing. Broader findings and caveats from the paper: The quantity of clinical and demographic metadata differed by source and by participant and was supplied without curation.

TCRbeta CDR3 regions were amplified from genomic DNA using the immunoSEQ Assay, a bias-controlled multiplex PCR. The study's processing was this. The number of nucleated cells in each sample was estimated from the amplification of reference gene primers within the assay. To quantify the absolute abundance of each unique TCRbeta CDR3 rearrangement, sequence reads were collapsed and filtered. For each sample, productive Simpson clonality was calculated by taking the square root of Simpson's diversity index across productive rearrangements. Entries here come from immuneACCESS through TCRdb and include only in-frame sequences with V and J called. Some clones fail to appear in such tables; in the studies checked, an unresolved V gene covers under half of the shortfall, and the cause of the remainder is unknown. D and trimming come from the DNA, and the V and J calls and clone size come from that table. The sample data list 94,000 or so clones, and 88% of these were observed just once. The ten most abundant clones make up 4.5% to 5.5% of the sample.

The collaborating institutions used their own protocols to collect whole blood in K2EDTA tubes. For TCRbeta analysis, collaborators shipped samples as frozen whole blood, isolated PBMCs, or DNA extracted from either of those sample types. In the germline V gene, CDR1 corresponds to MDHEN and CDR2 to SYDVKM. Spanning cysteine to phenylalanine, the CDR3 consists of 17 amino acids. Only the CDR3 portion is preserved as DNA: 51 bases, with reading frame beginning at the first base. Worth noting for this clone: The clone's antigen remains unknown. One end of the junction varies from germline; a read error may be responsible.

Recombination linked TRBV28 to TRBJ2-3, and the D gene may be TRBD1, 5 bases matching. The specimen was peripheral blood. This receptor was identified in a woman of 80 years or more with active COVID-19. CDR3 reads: CASSFPFLDRRTDMQYF. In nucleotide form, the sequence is TGTGCCAGCAGTTTTCCGTTTCTAGACAGACGCACAGATATGCAGTATTTT.